The source of this T cell receptor beta chain is a study of cytomegalovirus exposure and HLA in healthy donors. Whole-study context: Earlier results showed 117 million unique TCR beta sequences derived from approximately 180 million T cells. Whole-study findings and limits: A later analysis linked a missense variant in DCLRE1C to the trimming of TCR beta V and J genes. Later analysis placed DRB1 highest and HLA-C lowest in TCR association rates, which differed by HLA locus.

The CDR3 has 16 amino acids. Germline V gene sequence: CDR1 SGHKS, CDR2 YYEKEE (reference sequence). Unmatched junction bases numbered 9, after V lost 3 bases and J lost 3 bases. With 60 Vbeta and 13 Jbeta primers, the PCR was carried out. The protocol was immunoSEQ multiplex PCR, while the TCRdb copy is restricted to in-frame clones and leaves out a portion. The sample holds 200,000 to 250,000 clones, 82% seen once. The donors, nominally healthy at sampling, likely had unrecorded immune exposures. Turning to this clone: Its target is unknown.

Input material: PBMCs. The V call is TRBV5-5, the J call TRBJ2-3; 8 bases match TRBD1. This TCR derives from a woman aged 40 to 50 in good health and CMV-seronegative. The CDR3 spells CASSWPWTGLTDTQYF. CDR3 DNA: TGTGCCAGCAGCTGGCCGTGGACAGGGCTAACAGATACGCAGTATTTT.